This T cell receptor (beta chain) was retrieved from a study of T cells after yellow fever vaccination. As for the study in general: The fractions with low cell numbers were processed using SMART-Seq v4 Ultra Low Input.

This clonotype has a count of ten or more. TCRdb redid the calling of the 5' RACE reads with MiXCR, one entry per CDR3 protein. This table has roughly 56,000 distinct CDR3 sequences, 5.7% appearing once. Germline V CDR1 and CDR2: SGHTA, FQGNSA. This CDR3 contains 14 residues. V lost 5 bases and J 1 base, leaving 11 bases between the germline ends. The starting material was PBMCs, either bulk or a sorted T-cell subset (CD4+, CD8+, memory, or dextramer-sorted; not recorded which), obtained on the day of the yellow fever booster vaccination. The V call is TRBV7-2, the J call TRBJ1-1; no reliable D call. The TCR originated in a man aged 18 to 29 who received the YFV17D yellow fever vaccine. The CDR3 spells CASSHSTANTEAFF. In DNA form, the CDR3 reads TGTGCCAGCAGCCATAGTACAGCGAACACTGAAGCTTTCTTT.